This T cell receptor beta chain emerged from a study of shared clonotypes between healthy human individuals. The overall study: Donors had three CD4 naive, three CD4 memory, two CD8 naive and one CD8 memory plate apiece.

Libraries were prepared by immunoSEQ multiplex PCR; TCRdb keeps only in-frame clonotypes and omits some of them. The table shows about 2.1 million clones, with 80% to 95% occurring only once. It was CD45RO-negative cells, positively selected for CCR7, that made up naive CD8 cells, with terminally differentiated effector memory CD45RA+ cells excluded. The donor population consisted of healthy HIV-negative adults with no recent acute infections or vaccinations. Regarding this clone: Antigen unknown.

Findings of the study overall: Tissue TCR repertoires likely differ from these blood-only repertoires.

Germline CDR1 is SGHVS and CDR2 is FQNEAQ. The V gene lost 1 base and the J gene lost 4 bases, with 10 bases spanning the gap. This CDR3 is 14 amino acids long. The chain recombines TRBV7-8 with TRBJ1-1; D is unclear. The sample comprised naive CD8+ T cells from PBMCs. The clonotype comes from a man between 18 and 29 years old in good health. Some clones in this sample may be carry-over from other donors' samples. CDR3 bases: TGTGCCAGCAGCTTAGTTGCAAGGGCCACTGAAGCTTTCTTT. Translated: CASSLVARATEAFF.